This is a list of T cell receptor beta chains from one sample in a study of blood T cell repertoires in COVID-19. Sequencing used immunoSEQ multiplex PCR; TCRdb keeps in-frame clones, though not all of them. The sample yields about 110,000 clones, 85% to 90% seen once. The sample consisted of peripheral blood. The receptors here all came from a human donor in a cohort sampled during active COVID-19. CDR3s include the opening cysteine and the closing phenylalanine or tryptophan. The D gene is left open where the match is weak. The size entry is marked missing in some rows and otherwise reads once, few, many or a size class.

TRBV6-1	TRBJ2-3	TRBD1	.	TGTGCCAGCAGTGGCAGACAGGGTACAGTTATGGATACGCAGTATTTT	CASSGRQGTVMDTQYF
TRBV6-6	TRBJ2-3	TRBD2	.	TGTGCCAGCAGTACATGGACTAGCGGGGTGGAAGATACGCAGTATTTT	CASSTWTSGVEDTQYF
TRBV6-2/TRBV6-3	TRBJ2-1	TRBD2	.	TGTGCCAGCAGTTACCTAGCGGGTCGGGGGGATGAGCAGTTCTTC	CASSYLAGRGDEQFF
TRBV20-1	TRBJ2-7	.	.	TGCAGTGGTCGACAAGTCTACGAGCAGTACTTC	CSGRQVYEQYF
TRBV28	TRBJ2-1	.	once	TGTGCCAGCAGTTTAGAGGGTACCTACAATGAGCAGTTCTTC	CASSLEGTYNEQFF
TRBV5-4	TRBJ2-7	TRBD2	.	TGTGCCAGCAGCTGGTATTCTAGCGGGAGTTTTTACGAGCAGTACTTC	CASSWYSSGSFYEQYF
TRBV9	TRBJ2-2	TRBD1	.	TGTGCCAGCAGCGCGTTATCGGGACAGGGGGCGCAAAGCACCGGGGAGCTGTTTTTT	CASSALSGQGAQSTGELFF
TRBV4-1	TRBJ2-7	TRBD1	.	TGCGCCAGCAGCCAGGATACCGGGACAGGGGATTCCTACGAGCAGTACTTC	CASSQDTGTGDSYEQYF
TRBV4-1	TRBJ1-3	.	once	TGCGCCAGCAGCCAAGTCCAGGGAAGAACTGGAAACACCATATATTTT	CASSQVQGRTGNTIYF
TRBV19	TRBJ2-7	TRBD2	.	TGTGCCAGTTCGTCGGCGGGGGGGAACGGCGAGCAGTACTTC	CASSSAGGNGEQYF
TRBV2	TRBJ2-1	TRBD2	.	TGTGCCAGCAGCCCGGGACTAGCGATGAGCAATGAGCAGTTCTTC	CASSPGLAMSNEQFF
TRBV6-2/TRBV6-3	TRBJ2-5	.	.	TGTGCCAGCAGTTACCCGGACAGTCAAGAGACCCAGTACTTC	CASSYPDSQETQYF
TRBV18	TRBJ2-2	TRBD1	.	TGTGCCAGCTCAGTTACCGGGACAGGAGACTACACCGGGGAGCTGTTTTTT	CASSVTGTGDYTGELFF
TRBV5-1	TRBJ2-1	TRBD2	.	TGCGCCAGCAGCGCCGGACCGGGGGGTGGTGAGCAGTTCTTC	CASSAGPGGGEQFF
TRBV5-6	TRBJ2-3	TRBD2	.	TGTGCCAGCAGCTTGGGTAGTCTGGCGGGAGCCCCAGATACGCAGTATTTT	CASSLGSLAGAPDTQYF
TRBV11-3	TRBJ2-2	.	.	TGTGCCAGCAGCTTAGACGGCACCGGGGAGCTGTTTTTT	CASSLDGTGELFF
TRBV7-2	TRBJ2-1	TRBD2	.	TGTGCCAGCAGCTTAGTAGGACTAGCGGGGGGAAACAATGAGCAGTTCTTC	CASSLVGLAGGNNEQFF
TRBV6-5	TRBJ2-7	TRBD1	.	TGTGCCAGCAGTTACCGGACAGGGGGCTACGAGCAGTACTTC	CASSYRTGGYEQYF
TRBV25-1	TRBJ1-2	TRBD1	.	TGTGCCAGCAGTGAATGGGGGGACAGGAACTATGGCTACACCTTC	CASSEWGDRNYGYTF
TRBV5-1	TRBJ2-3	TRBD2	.	TGCGCCAGCAGCTTGGAAGCGGTCAGCGGGAGGCTAATAGATACGCAGTATTTT	CASSLEAVSGRLIDTQYF
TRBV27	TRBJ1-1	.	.	TGTGCCAGCAGTCGTCAGGGGATCTTGAACACTGAAGCTTTCTTT	CASSRQGILNTEAFF
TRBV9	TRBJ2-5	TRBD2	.	TGTGCCAGCAGCGACCCCGGGACAGGGAGCACTAGCGGGAGTCGGAGCCAAGAGACCCAGTACTTC	CASSDPGTGSTSGSRSQETQYF
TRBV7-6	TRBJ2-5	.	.	TGTGCCAGCAGCCCTCAATGGGGAGAGAAAGAGACCCAGTACTTC	CASSPQWGEKETQYF
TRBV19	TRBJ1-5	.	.	TGTGCCAGTAGTAGCCGGGAAAATCAGCCCCAGCATTTT	CASSSRENQPQHF
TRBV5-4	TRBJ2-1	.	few	TGTGCCAGCAGCTTGGCGGGGGGCAGGGACAATGAGCAGTTCTTC	CASSLAGGRDNEQFF
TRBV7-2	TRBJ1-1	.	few	TGTGCCAGCAGCTTACAACAGGGAATGAACACTGAAGCTTTCTTT	CASSLQQGMNTEAFF
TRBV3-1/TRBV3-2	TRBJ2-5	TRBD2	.	TGTGCCAGCAGCCACCCCGGGACTAGCGGGACCTCCTCCCAAGAGACCCAGTACTTC	CASSHPGTSGTSSQETQYF
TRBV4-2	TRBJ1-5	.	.	TGTGCCAGCAGCCTTGAGACAGGACAAAGAGGGGGCAATCAGCCCCAGCATTTT	CASSLETGQRGGNQPQHF
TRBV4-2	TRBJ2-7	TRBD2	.	TGTGCCAGCAGCCAAGATCAGGTCGCTCTAGCGGGAGGCTCCTACGAGCAGTACTTC	CASSQDQVALAGGSYEQYF
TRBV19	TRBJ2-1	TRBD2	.	TGTGCCAGTAGTTTCCGGGCGGGGGATGAGCAGTTCTTC	CASSFRAGDEQFF
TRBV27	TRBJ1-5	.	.	TGTGCCAGCAGTTTTGGCGGTGAGCCCCAGCATTTT	CASSFGGEPQHF
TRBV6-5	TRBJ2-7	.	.	TGTGCCAGCAGTTTCTCACGGGCGCCGGGGGCCTACGAGCAGTACTTC	CASSFSRAPGAYEQYF
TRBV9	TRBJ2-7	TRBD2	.	TGTGCCAGCAGCGTAGGGCTAGCGGGAGAGTACGAGCAGTACTTC	CASSVGLAGEYEQYF
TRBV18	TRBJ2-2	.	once	TGTGCCAGCTCACCACCGGGGGCGCGGACCGGGGAGCTGTTTTTT	CASSPPGARTGELFF
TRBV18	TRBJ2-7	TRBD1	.	TGTGCCAGCTCTCTCGACAGGGGCCTCGAGCAGTACTTC	CASSLDRGLEQYF